This T cell receptor (beta chain) was sequenced in a study of cytomegalovirus exposure and HLA in healthy donors. Findings of the study overall: Cytomegalovirus-associated status was assigned to around 160 TCR beta chains. Most observed TCR sequences were rare, whereas some public TCRs were detected in many donors.

This clone appeared once. Its target is not known. The approximately 130-subject validation cohort, separate from the 666-subject first cohort, included the donors. Only in-frame clones appear in the TCRdb table, and some are missing; sequencing was by immunoSEQ multiplex PCR. The table lists 150,000 to 200,000 clones, about 90% of them singletons. V gave up 6 bases and J gave up 4 bases; unmatched junction bases: 7. The CDR3 loop spans 15 amino acids. Germline CDR1 MNHNS, CDR2 SASEGT. The receptor's source is a woman aged 18-30 years in good health and CMV-seropositive. Sequencing was done on a sample of PBMCs. The gene calls are TRBV6-1 and TRBJ2-3; 10 bases are a match to TRBD1. The CDR3 sequence: CASRNRDRGADTQYF. The CDR3 bases are TGTGCCAGCAGGAACAGGGACAGGGGTGCAGATACGCAGTATTTT.